These 8 T cell receptor beta chains were sequenced from one sample in a study of immune evolution from preneoplasia to lung adenocarcinoma. The table came from immunoSEQ multiplex PCR; TCRdb's copy has only in-frame clones and leaves some out. Among about 5,000 clones listed, roughly 76% were seen once. Input material: FFPE adjacent normal lung tissue. The source is a donor at least 70 years old with lung adenocarcinoma.

The J gene is TRBJ1-1, the V gene TRBV4-1; D may be TRBD1 (6 bases). The germline V gene has CDR1 MGHRA and CDR2 YSYEKL. The V and J ends lost 0 bases and 3 bases respectively, with 11 bases between them. This CDR3 region has 15 residues. The CDR3 region is CASSQDRGWDTEAFF. The CDR3 DNA reads as TGCGCCAGCAGCCAAGACAGGGGATGGGACACTGAAGCTTTCTTT.

The chain couples TRBV19 to TRBJ2-1; D might be TRBD1 (5 bases). V lost 1 base to trimming and J lost 5 bases, with 9 bases between them. This CDR3 comprises 14 residues. Germline V gene lookup returns CDR1 LNHDA and CDR2 SQIVND (reference sequence). The CDR3 DNA is TGTGCCAGTAGTATAGGGGGCCGGCACAATGAGCAGTTCTTC. This gives the protein CASSIGGRHNEQFF.

The chain employs TRBV15 and TRBJ1-2; possible D gene TRBD1, 5 bases. The ends were cut back, 0 bases at V and 6 bases at J, with 11 bases in the middle. Germline V lookup: CDR1 LNHNV, CDR2 YYDKDF (reference sequence). The CDR3 covers 14 residues. For the CDR3, the DNA is TGTGCCACCAGCAGAGATAGGGGTGCGGATGGCTACACCTTC. It translates to CATSRDRGADGYTF.

This sequence joins TRBV9 and TRBJ1-1, with TRBD1 as a possible D gene (6 bases). The germline V gene has CDR1 SGDLS and CDR2 YYNGEE. V lost 3 bases and J 1 base, leaving 13 bases between the germline ends. The CDR3 is 15 residues long. The CDR3 DNA follows: TGTGCCAGCAGCGCACAGGCACAGGGGAACACTGAAGCTTTCTTT. Amino acids: CASSAQAQGNTEAFF.

This chain joins TRBV5-5 and TRBJ1-1; D is perhaps TRBD1 (5 bases). The length of the CDR3 is 14 residues. The V end was cut by 4 bases, the J end by 6 bases, with 16 bases between. Germline V CDR1 and CDR2: SGHKS, YYEKEE (reference sequence). In DNA form, the CDR3 reads TGTGCCAGCAGCCTAGGGTGGGGGAGCGCTGAAGCTTTCTTT. Its protein is CASSLGWGSAEAFF.

This chain joins TRBV5-8 and TRBJ2-7; weak D call: TRBD2 (6 bases). Per the germline V gene, CDR1 is SGHTS and CDR2 is YDEGEE. V shed 4 bases and J shed 2 bases, with 13 bases lying between them. There are 14 residues in the CDR3. The CDR3 sequence is CASSRERATYEQYF. DNA of the CDR3: TGTGCCAGCAGCAGGGAGCGGGCAACCTACGAGCAGTACTTC.

The V gene is TRBV10-3, the J gene TRBJ1-1, with unresolved D. Germline lookup yields CDR1 ENHRY and CDR2 SYGVKD. V was pared by 6 bases and J by 3 bases, with 11 bases between. The CDR3 sequence is 13 residues long. CDR3 sequence (DNA): TGTGCCATCAGGACCTCGGTGGACACTGAAGCTTTCTTT. Protein sequence: CAIRTSVDTEAFF.

The chain recombines TRBV6-1 with TRBJ2-3, with a weak D call TRBD1 (6 bases). The germline gives CDR1 MNHNS, CDR2 SASEGT. The CDR3 covers 14 residues. With 7 bases removed from V and 6 bases from J, the gap between germline ends came to 17 bases. The CDR3: CASTGTRGMDTQYF. The CDR3 nucleotides read TGTGCCAGCACCGGGACAAGGGGGATGGATACGCAGTATTTT.